This TCR beta chain was sequenced for a study of CD8 T cells in Susac syndrome. With random hexamers, roughly 0.5 to 1 ug RNA was reverse transcribed. TCRdb ran MiXCR on the immunoSEQ multiplex PCR reads and lists one entry per CDR3 protein. The sample shows approximately 70,000 distinct CDR3 sequences, around 96% of them seen only once. V shed 2 bases and J shed 1 base, with 10 bases lying between them. CDR1 is SGHTA, CDR2 FQGNSA, per germline. The CDR3 is made up of 15 amino acids. V usage is TRBV7-2 and J usage is TRBJ2-3; D may be TRBD2 (5 bases). This clonotype originated in a human donor with multiple sclerosis. Sequencing was done on a sample of CD4+ T cells from PBMCs. CDR3: CASSLTGSGTDTQYF. The CDR3 bases are TGTGCCAGCAGCTTAACGGGGTCGGGCACAGATACGCAGTATTTT.